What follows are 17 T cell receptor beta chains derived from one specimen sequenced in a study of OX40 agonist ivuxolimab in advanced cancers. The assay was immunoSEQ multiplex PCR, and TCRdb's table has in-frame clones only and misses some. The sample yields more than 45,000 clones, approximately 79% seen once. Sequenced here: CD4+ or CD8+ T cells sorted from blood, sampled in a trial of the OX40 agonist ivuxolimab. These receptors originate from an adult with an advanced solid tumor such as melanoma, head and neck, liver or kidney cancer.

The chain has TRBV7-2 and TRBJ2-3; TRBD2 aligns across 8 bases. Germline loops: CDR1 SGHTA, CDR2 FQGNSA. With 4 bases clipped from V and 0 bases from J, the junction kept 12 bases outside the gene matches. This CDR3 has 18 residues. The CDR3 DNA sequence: TGTGCCAGCAGCTCCTACTTTAGTCCGGGAGGGAGCACAGATACGCAGTATTTT. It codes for CASSSYFSPGGSTDTQYF.

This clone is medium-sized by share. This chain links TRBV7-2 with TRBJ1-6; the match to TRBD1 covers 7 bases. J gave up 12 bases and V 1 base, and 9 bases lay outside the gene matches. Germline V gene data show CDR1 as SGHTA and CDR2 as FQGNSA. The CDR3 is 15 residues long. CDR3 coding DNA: TGTGCCAGCAGCTTAGGAAGTCGACAGGGTAAACCCCTCCACTTT. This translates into CASSLGSRQGKPLHF. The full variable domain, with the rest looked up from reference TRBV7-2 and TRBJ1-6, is GAGVSQSPSNKVTEKGKDVELRCDPISGHTALYWYRQSLGQGLEFLIYFQGNSAPDKSGLPSDRFSAERTGGSVSTLTIQRTQQEDSAVYLCASSLGSRQGKPLHFGNGTRLTVT.

The CDR3 sequence is CASSWDPGLAGVTQYF. CDR3 DNA sequence: TGTGCCAGCAGCTGGGACCCGGGACTAGCGGGAGTTACGCAGTATTTT. The chain couples TRBV5-4 to TRBJ2-3; TRBD2 matches 14 bases. This CDR3 region has 16 residues. The V and J ends lost 3 bases and 8 bases, in that order; junction bases with no gene match: 8. Germline assignment: CDR1 SGHNT and CDR2 YYREEE (reference sequence).

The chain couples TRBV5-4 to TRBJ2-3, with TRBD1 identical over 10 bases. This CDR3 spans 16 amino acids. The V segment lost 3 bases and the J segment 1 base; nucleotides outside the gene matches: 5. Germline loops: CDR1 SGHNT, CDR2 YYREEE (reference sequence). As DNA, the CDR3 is TGTGCCAGCAGCTGGGACAGGGGACTCCGCACAGATACGCAGTATTTT. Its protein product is CASSWDRGLRTDTQYF.

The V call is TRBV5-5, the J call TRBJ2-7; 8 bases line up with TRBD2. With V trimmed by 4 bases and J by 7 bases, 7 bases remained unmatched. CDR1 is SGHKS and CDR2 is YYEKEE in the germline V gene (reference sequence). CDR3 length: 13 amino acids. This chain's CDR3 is CASSVTSGGEQYF. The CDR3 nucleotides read TGTGCCAGCAGCGTTACTAGCGGAGGAGAGCAGTACTTC.

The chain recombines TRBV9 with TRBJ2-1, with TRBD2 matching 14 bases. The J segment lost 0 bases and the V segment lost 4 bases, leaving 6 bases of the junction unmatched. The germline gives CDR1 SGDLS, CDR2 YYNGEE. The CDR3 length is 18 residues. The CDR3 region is CASSIGLAGGFSYNEQFF. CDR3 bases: TGTGCCAGCAGCATCGGACTAGCGGGAGGATTCTCCTACAATGAGCAGTTCTTC.

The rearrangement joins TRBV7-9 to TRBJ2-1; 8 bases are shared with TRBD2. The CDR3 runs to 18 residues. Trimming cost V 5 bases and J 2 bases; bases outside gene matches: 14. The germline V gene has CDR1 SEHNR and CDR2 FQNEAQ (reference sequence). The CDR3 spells CASSPHVRTGGTYNEQFF. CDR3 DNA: TGTGCCAGCAGCCCCCACGTAAGGACGGGAGGGACCTACAATGAGCAGTTCTTC.

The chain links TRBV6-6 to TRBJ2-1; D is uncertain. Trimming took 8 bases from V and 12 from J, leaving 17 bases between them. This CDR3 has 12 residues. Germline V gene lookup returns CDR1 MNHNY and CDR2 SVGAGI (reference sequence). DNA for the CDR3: TGTGCCAGCTCCTCTGAGCTTAGGGCGCAGTTCTTC. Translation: CASSSELRAQFF.

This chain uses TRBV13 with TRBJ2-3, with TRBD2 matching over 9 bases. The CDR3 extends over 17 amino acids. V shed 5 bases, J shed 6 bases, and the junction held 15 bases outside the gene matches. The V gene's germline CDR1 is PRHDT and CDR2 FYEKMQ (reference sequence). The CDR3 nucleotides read TGTGCCAGCAGCACTTGGTGGAAGCGGGAGGCCAGGGATACGCAGTATTTT. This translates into CASSTWWKREARDTQYF.

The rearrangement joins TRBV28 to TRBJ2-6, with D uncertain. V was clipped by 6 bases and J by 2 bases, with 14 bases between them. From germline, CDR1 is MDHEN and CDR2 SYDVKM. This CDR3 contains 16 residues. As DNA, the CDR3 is TGTGCCAGCAGAAAGGGTAGACGGGCTGGGGCCAACGTCCTGACTTTC. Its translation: CASRKGRRAGANVLTF.

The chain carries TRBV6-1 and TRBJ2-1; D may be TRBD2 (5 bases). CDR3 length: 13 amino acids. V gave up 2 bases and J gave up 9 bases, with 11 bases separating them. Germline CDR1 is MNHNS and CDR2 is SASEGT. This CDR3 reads CASSELLRVEQFF. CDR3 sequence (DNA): TGTGCCAGCAGTGAATTGCTGAGGGTTGAGCAGTTCTTC.

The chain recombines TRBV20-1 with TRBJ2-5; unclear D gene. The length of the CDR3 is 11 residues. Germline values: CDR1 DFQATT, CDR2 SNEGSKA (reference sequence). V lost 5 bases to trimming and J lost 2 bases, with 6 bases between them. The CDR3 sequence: CSALSQETQYF. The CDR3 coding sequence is TGCAGTGCTTTGAGTCAAGAGACCCAGTACTTC.

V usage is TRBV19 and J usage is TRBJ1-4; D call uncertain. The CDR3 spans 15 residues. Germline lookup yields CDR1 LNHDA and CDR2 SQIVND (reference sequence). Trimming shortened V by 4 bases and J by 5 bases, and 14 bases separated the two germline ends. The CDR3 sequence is CASSTPRRHNEKLFF. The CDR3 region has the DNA TGTGCCAGTAGTACTCCGAGACGGCACAATGAAAAACTGTTTTTT.

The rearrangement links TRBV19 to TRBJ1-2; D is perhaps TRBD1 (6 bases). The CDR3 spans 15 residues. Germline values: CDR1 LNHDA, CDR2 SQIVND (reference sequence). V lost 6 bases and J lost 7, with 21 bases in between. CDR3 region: CASRPSGAGGRGYTF. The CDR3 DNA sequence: TGTGCCAGTAGACCATCCGGGGCCGGGGGCCGTGGCTACACCTTC. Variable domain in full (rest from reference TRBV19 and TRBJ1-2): DGGITQSPKYLFRKEGQNVTLSCEQNLNHDAMYWYRQDPGQGLRLIYYSQIVNDFQKGDIAEGYSVSREKKESFPLTVTSAQKNPTAFYLCASRPSGAGGRGYTFGSGTRLTVV.

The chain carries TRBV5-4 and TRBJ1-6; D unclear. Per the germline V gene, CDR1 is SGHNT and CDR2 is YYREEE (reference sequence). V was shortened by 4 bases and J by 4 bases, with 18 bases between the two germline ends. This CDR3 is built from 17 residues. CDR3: CASSRVSGTVYNSPLHF. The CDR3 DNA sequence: TGTGCCAGCAGCCGGGTGTCTGGAACGGTTTATAATTCACCCCTCCACTTT.

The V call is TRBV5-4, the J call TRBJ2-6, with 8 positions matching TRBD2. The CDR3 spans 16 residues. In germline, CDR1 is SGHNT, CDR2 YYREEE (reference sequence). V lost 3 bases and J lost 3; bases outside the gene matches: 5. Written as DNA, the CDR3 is TGTGCCAGCAGCTCCGGCGGGGGGAATGGGGCCAACGTCCTGACTTTC. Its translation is CASSSGGGNGANVLTF.

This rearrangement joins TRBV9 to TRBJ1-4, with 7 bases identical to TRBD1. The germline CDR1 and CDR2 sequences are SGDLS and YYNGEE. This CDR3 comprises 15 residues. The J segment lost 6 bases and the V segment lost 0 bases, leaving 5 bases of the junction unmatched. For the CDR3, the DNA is TGTGCCAGCAGCGTAGGGGACAGTATATATGAAAAACTGTTTTTT. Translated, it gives CASSVGDSIYEKLFF.